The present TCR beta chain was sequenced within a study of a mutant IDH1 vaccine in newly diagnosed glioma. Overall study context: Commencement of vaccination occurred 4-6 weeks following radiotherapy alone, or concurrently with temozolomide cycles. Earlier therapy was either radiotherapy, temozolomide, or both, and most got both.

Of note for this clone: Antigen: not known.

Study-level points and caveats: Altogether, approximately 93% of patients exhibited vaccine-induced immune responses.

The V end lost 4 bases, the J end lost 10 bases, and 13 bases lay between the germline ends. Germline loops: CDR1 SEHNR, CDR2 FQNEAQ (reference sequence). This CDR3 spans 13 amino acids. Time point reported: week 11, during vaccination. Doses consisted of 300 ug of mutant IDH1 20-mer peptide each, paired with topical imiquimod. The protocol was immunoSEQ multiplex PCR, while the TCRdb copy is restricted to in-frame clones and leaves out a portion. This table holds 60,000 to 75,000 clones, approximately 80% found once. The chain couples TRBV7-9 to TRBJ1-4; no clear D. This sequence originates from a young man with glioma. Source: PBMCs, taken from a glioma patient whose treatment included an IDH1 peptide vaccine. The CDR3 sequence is CASSYQVSGKLFF. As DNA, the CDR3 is TGTGCCAGCAGCTATCAGGTTTCGGGAAAACTGTTTTTT.